This T cell receptor beta chain was documented in a study of OX40 agonist ivuxolimab in advanced cancers. Study results and caveats: Not determined was the antigen specificity of the expanded peripheral T cells.

Turning to this clone: No antigen is known for it.

This CDR3 region has 15 residues. The germline V gene has CDR1 KGHSH and CDR2 LQKENI. The V and J ends lost 3 bases and 5 bases, in that order; junction bases with no gene match: 8. Produced via immunoSEQ multiplex PCR; TCRdb's table is partial and in-frame only. The repertoire holds fewer than 85,000 clones, with roughly nine tenths as singletons. V usage is TRBV18 and J usage is TRBJ1-1; 8 bases line up with TRBD1. The source of this sequence is an adult with an advanced solid tumor such as melanoma, head and neck, liver or kidney cancer. Sequenced material: CD4+ or CD8+ T cells sorted from blood, taken in a trial of the OX40 agonist ivuxolimab. Here the CDR3 DNA reads TGTGCCAGCTCACCCTCGGAACAGGGGGTAACTGAAGCTTTCTTT. Encoded protein: CASSPSEQGVTEAFF.